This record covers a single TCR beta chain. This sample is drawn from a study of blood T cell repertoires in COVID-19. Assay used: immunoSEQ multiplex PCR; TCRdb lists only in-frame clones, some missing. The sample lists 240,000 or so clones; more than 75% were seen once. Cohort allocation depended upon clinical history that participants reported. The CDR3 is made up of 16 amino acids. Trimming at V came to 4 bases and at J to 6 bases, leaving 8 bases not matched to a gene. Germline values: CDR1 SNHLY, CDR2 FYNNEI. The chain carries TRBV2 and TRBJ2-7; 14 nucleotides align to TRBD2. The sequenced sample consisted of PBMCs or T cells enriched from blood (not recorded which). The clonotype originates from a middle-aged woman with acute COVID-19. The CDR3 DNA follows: TGTGCCAGCAGTGCCGGGACTAGCGGGAGTAAGGGCGAGCAGTACTTC. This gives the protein CASSAGTSGSKGEQYF.